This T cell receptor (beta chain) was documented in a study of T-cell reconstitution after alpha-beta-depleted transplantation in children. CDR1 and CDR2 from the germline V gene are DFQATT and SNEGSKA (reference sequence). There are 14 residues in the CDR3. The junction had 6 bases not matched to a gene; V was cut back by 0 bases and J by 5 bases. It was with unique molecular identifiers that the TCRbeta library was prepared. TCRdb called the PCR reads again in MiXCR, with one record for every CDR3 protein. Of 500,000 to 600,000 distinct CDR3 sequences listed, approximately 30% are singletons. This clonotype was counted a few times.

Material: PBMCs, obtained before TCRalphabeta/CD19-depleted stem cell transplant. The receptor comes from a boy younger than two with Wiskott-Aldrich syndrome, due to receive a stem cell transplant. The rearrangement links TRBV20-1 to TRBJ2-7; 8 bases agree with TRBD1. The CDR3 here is CSAREWSGGDEQYF. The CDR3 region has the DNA TGCAGTGCTAGAGAGTGGTCAGGGGGCGACGAGCAGTACTTC.